This entry is about one TCR beta chain. This sample was taken from a study of T cell changes during pregnancy in multiple sclerosis. The V end lost 0 bases, the J end lost 9 bases, and 9 bases lay between the germline ends. The germline V gene has CDR1 MGHDK and CDR2 SYGVNS. This CDR3 region has 13 residues. Produced via immunoSEQ multiplex PCR; TCRdb's table is partial and in-frame only. Of roughly 40,000 clones listed, roughly 90% were seen once; the top ten hold roughly 13%. The sequencing here drew on CD8+ T cells from peripheral blood mononuclear cells, taken in the first trimester of pregnancy. The chain combines TRBV25-1 with TRBJ2-1, with D uncertain. This TCR was recovered from a female donor with multiple sclerosis, enrolled in a pregnancy study. The CDR3: CASSEYFQVEQFF. The CDR3 coding sequence is TGTGCCAGCAGTGAATATTTCCAGGTTGAGCAGTTCTTC.